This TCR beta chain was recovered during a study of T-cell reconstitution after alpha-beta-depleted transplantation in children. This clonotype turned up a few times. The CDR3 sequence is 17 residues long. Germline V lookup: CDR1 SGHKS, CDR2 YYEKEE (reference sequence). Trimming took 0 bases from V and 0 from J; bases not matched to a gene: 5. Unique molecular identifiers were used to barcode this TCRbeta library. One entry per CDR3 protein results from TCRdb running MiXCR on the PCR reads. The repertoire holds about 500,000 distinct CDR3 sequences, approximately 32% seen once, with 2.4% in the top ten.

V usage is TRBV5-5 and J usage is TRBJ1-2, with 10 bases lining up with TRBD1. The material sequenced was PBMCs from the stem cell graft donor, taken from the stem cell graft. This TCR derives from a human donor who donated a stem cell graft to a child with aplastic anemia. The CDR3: CASSLGQGASTNYGYTF. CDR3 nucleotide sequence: TGTGCCAGCAGCTTGGGACAGGGGGCTTCGACTAACTATGGCTACACCTTC.